Detailed here is one T cell receptor beta chain. V was clipped by 3 bases and J by 3 bases, with 14 bases between them. This CDR3 contains 15 residues. Per germline, CDR1 MNHEY and CDR2 SMNVEV (reference sequence). Enrolment of Seattle patients took place during active infection, and they were followed longitudinally. The data are from a study of blood T cell repertoires in COVID-19. Study in general: From T cells, B-cell-depleted T cells, or PBMCs came the material, which was cDNA or gDNA.

The authors' processing: Nucleated cell counts were estimated from reference gene primer amplification. The protocol was immunoSEQ multiplex PCR, while the TCRdb copy is restricted to in-frame clones and leaves out a portion. V, J and clone size reflect that table, while D and trimming were determined from the DNA. This repertoire shows about 300,000 clones, nearly 90% found once; its top ten account for 1.5% to 2%. The sequencing sample was made of peripheral blood. This chain uses TRBV27 with TRBJ1-1, with TRBD1 as a possible D gene (6 bases). This sequence was found in a woman aged 30 to 39 with COVID-19, enrolled during active disease. The CDR3 here is CASSFSDRLYTEAFF. The CDR3 DNA is TGTGCCAGCAGTTTTAGCGACAGGTTATACACTGAAGCTTTCTTT.